This is a list of T cell receptor beta chains from one sample in a study of T cells after yellow fever vaccination. Each CDR3 protein gets one entry after TCRdb re-called the 5' RACE reads with MiXCR. The sample lists some 350,000 distinct CDR3 sequences, 9.5% to 13% occurring once. The sample here was PBMCs, taken on the day of the first yellow fever vaccination. The receptors here all came from a man younger than 30 who received the YFV17D yellow fever vaccine. Each CDR3 is given with its conserved first and last residue. D genes are given only for firm matches. Where a row states a size, it is once, few, many or the class of an expanded clone; other rows omit it.

CDR3 DNA: TGTGCCAGCAGCCAAGGGGGGCGCCGATGGAACACTGAAGCTTTCTTT
CDR3 protein: CASSQGGRRWNTEAFF
V gene: TRBV4-2
D gene: .
clone size: few
J gene: TRBJ1-1

CDR3 DNA: TGTGCCAGCTCCCCCCCCGGTTCGCTCCCTGGCTTCTACACCTTC
CDR3 protein: CASSPPGSLPGFYTF
V gene: TRBV18
D gene: .
clone size: many
J gene: TRBJ1-2

CDR3 DNA: TGCAGTGCTAGAGATCTAGGGAATAGCAATCAGCCCCAGCATTTT
CDR3 protein: CSARDLGNSNQPQHF
V gene: TRBV20-1
D gene: .
clone size: few
J gene: TRBJ1-5

CDR3 DNA: TGTGCCAGCAGCTTAGCCTACACAAGGACGCTGGAGACCCAGTACTTC
CDR3 protein: CASSLAYTRTLETQYF
V gene: TRBV11-3
D gene: .
clone size: .
J gene: TRBJ2-5

CDR3 DNA: TGTGCCAGCAGCCCCGGCGGTCGGGCCTTCTCTGGAAACACCATATATTTT
CDR3 protein: CASSPGGRAFSGNTIYF
V gene: TRBV5-5
D gene: .
clone size: many
J gene: TRBJ1-3

CDR3 DNA: TGTGCCAGCCAACTCAGGGGGCCCAATCAGCCCCAGCATTTT
CDR3 protein: CASQLRGPNQPQHF
V gene: TRBV5-6
D gene: TRBD1
clone size: .
J gene: TRBJ1-5

CDR3 DNA: TGTGCCTGGACCCGGGACTTCTCGTCTGAAGCTTTCTTT
CDR3 protein: CAWTRDFSSEAFF
V gene: TRBV30
D gene: .
clone size: many
J gene: TRBJ1-1

CDR3 DNA: TGTGCCAGCAGCTTAGGGGCCAGGGACACGAAAGCTTTCTTT
CDR3 protein: CASSLGARDTKAFF
V gene: TRBV7-2
D gene: .
clone size: .
J gene: TRBJ1-1

CDR3 DNA: TGTGCCAGCAGCCAGGGGGGCACAGATACGCAGTATTTT
CDR3 protein: CASSQGGTDTQYF
V gene: TRBV7-2
D gene: TRBD1
clone size: many
J gene: TRBJ2-3

CDR3 DNA: TGCGCCAGCAGTGGGGCGGGGGAGAGAGATACGCAGTATTTT
CDR3 protein: CASSGAGERDTQYF
V gene: TRBV10-1
D gene: TRBD2
clone size: few
J gene: TRBJ2-3

CDR3 DNA: TGTGCCACCAATCCGGGCCCCAGGAGAACTGAAGCTTTCTTT
CDR3 protein: CATNPGPRRTEAFF
V gene: TRBV24-1
D gene: .
clone size: few
J gene: TRBJ1-1

CDR3 DNA: TGTGCCAGCAGCCAAGATATCACAGAAACCTACGAGCAGTACTTC
CDR3 protein: CASSQDITETYEQYF
V gene: TRBV3-1
D gene: .
clone size: few
J gene: TRBJ2-7

CDR3 DNA: TGTGCCATCAGTGAGTCGTTGGGTCGGGGGCGGTTTCAGCCCCAGCATTTT
CDR3 protein: CAISESLGRGRFQPQHF
V gene: TRBV10-3
D gene: .
clone size: .
J gene: TRBJ1-5

CDR3 DNA: TGTGCCAGCAGGAAGGGACAGGGGACAGATATTAACACTGAAGCTTTCTTT
CDR3 protein: CASRKGQGTDINTEAFF
V gene: TRBV5-8
D gene: TRBD1
clone size: few
J gene: TRBJ1-1

CDR3 DNA: TGTGCCAGCAGCGGGGACAGGGGTTACAATGAGCAGTTCTTC
CDR3 protein: CASSGDRGYNEQFF
V gene: TRBV5-4
D gene: TRBD1
clone size: few
J gene: TRBJ2-1

CDR3 DNA: TGCGCCAGCAGCACAGGAGACTATGGCTACACCTTC
CDR3 protein: CASSTGDYGYTF
V gene: TRBV5-1
D gene: .
clone size: .
J gene: TRBJ1-2

CDR3 DNA: TGCAGTGCTAGAGTCGGGGGGGTGAACACTGAAGCTTTCTTT
CDR3 protein: CSARVGGVNTEAFF
V gene: TRBV20-1
D gene: .
clone size: many
J gene: TRBJ1-1

CDR3 DNA: TGTGCCAGCAGCTCCCGTCCTCCCCGCAGGGGCTGGTCCCAAGGGAATGAGCAGTTCTTC
CDR3 protein: CASSSRPPRRGWSQGNEQFF
V gene: TRBV11-2
D gene: .
clone size: few
J gene: TRBJ2-1

CDR3 DNA: TGTGCCAGCAACCTCGGGGGGAATAATCAGCCCCAGCATTTT
CDR3 protein: CASNLGGNNQPQHF
V gene: TRBV7-8
D gene: .
clone size: .
J gene: TRBJ1-5

CDR3 DNA: TGTGCCAGCAGCTCCGGGACAGGCCTCTCCTACGAGCAGTACTTC
CDR3 protein: CASSSGTGLSYEQYF
V gene: TRBV9
D gene: TRBD1
clone size: few
J gene: TRBJ2-7

CDR3 DNA: TGTGCCAGCTCCCGGTCAGGGGAGACCACAGATACGCAGTATTTT
CDR3 protein: CASSRSGETTDTQYF
V gene: TRBV18
D gene: .
clone size: .
J gene: TRBJ2-3

CDR3 DNA: TGCGCCAGCAGTTTGGGGGCGGGGGTCAGTCAGCCCCAGCATTTT
CDR3 protein: CASSLGAGVSQPQHF
V gene: TRBV5-1
D gene: .
clone size: .
J gene: TRBJ1-5

CDR3 DNA: TGTGCCAGCAGTAAGGGGAGCTCTGGAAACACCATATATTTT
CDR3 protein: CASSKGSSGNTIYF
V gene: TRBV7-9
D gene: .
clone size: few
J gene: TRBJ1-3

CDR3 DNA: TGCGCCAGCAGGAAGCCGGGGGGCTCGGTAAATGAGCAGTTCTTC
CDR3 protein: CASRKPGGSVNEQFF
V gene: TRBV4-1
D gene: .
clone size: .
J gene: TRBJ2-1

CDR3 DNA: TGCGCCAGCAGAGAAAATACAGGAAACACCATATATTTT
CDR3 protein: CASRENTGNTIYF
V gene: TRBV5-1
D gene: .
clone size: many
J gene: TRBJ1-3

CDR3 DNA: TGTGCCAGCAGTTTCGAGGCTTGGGGGGTAGGAGAGACCCAGTACTTC
CDR3 protein: CASSFEAWGVGETQYF
V gene: TRBV12-3/TRBV12-4
D gene: .
clone size: .
J gene: TRBJ2-5

CDR3 DNA: TGTGCCAGCGAAGGGCAGGTCCCTAGCATCACCGGGGAGCTGTTTTTT
CDR3 protein: CASEGQVPSITGELFF
V gene: TRBV21-1
D gene: .
clone size: few
J gene: TRBJ2-2

CDR3 DNA: TGCAGTGCCACCACAGGGGATGGGACAGATACGCAGTATTTT
CDR3 protein: CSATTGDGTDTQYF
V gene: TRBV20-1
D gene: TRBD1
clone size: many
J gene: TRBJ2-3

CDR3 DNA: TGCAGCGTTGACAGGTCAGATACGCAGTATTTT
CDR3 protein: CSVDRSDTQYF
V gene: TRBV29-1
D gene: .
clone size: many
J gene: TRBJ2-3

CDR3 DNA: TGTGCCAGCAGCAACCAGACTAGCGGGGGGGCCATTGGAATGTTGGAGACCCAGTACTTC
CDR3 protein: CASSNQTSGGAIGMLETQYF
V gene: TRBV7-3
D gene: TRBD2
clone size: few
J gene: TRBJ2-5

CDR3 DNA: TGTGCCAGGAGTTACGCGCCTAGTCGCCACACTGAAGCTTTCTTT
CDR3 protein: CARSYAPSRHTEAFF
V gene: TRBV6-5
D gene: .
clone size: few
J gene: TRBJ1-1

CDR3 DNA: TGCAGTGCCGCGGACCCCACCGGACGGGAGCAGTACTTC
CDR3 protein: CSAADPTGREQYF
V gene: TRBV20-1
D gene: .
clone size: .
J gene: TRBJ2-7

CDR3 DNA: TGCAGTGCTAGCCAGTTACAGGGGATTACAGATACGCAGTATTTT
CDR3 protein: CSASQLQGITDTQYF
V gene: TRBV20-1
D gene: TRBD1
clone size: .
J gene: TRBJ2-3

CDR3 DNA: TGTGCCAGCACTCAAATCGCTGAAGCTTTCTTT
CDR3 protein: CASTQIAEAFF
V gene: TRBV6-6
D gene: .
clone size: .
J gene: TRBJ1-1

CDR3 DNA: TGTGCCAGCAGCCTCGCTAGGTTGGATGAGCAGTTCTTC
CDR3 protein: CASSLARLDEQFF
V gene: TRBV7-9
D gene: .
clone size: .
J gene: TRBJ2-1

CDR3 DNA: TGCGCCAGCAGCACGTCCTGGGCACCCGGGACAGGGAACAGAGGGGAGCTGTTTTTT
CDR3 protein: CASSTSWAPGTGNRGELFF
V gene: TRBV5-1
D gene: TRBD1
clone size: .
J gene: TRBJ2-2

CDR3 DNA: TGTGCCAGCAGCCGCCGAGAGGTAGACTATGGCTACACCTTC
CDR3 protein: CASSRREVDYGYTF
V gene: TRBV3-1
D gene: .
clone size: .
J gene: TRBJ1-2

CDR3 DNA: TGTGCCAGCACATTTAACTATGGCTACACCTTC
CDR3 protein: CASTFNYGYTF
V gene: TRBV7-2
D gene: .
clone size: .
J gene: TRBJ1-2

CDR3 DNA: TGTGCCAGTAGTGCGGGACTCCAGACCCAGTACTTC
CDR3 protein: CASSAGLQTQYF
V gene: TRBV19
D gene: .
clone size: few
J gene: TRBJ2-5

CDR3 DNA: TGTGCCAGCAGCTTAGGAAGACTAGCGGGGTCTGAGCAGTTCTTC
CDR3 protein: CASSLGRLAGSEQFF
V gene: TRBV7-8
D gene: TRBD2
clone size: few
J gene: TRBJ2-1

CDR3 DNA: TGCAGCGTTGACTCCTCGGGGGCAAGGGTCGGCTACACCTTC
CDR3 protein: CSVDSSGARVGYTF
V gene: TRBV29-1
D gene: .
clone size: .
J gene: TRBJ1-2

CDR3 DNA: TGTGCCAGCAGCTTAGTCGGCAGAATCGTGAACACTGAAGCTTTCTTT
CDR3 protein: CASSLVGRIVNTEAFF
V gene: TRBV7-9
D gene: .
clone size: many
J gene: TRBJ1-1

CDR3 DNA: TGCGCCAGCAATCCCAGGGACAGGGGCCCCGGGGAGCTGTTTTTT
CDR3 protein: CASNPRDRGPGELFF
V gene: TRBV4-1
D gene: TRBD1
clone size: few
J gene: TRBJ2-2

CDR3 DNA: TGTGCCAGCAGTTTGACAGTACAAGAGACCCAGTACTTC
CDR3 protein: CASSLTVQETQYF
V gene: TRBV28
D gene: .
clone size: few
J gene: TRBJ2-5

CDR3 DNA: TGTGCCACCAGCCCCGGGGGACAGGCGATGAATAGCAATCAGCCCCAGCATTTT
CDR3 protein: CATSPGGQAMNSNQPQHF
V gene: TRBV24-1
D gene: TRBD1
clone size: .
J gene: TRBJ1-5

CDR3 DNA: TGTGCCAGCAGCTCCCCGACAGGGTTGGTCTCACCCCTCCACTTT
CDR3 protein: CASSSPTGLVSPLHF
V gene: TRBV7-9
D gene: TRBD1
clone size: few
J gene: TRBJ1-6

CDR3 DNA: TGTGCCAGTCGATTTGCCTCGGGGGGCACAGATACGCAGTATTTT
CDR3 protein: CASRFASGGTDTQYF
V gene: TRBV6-1
D gene: .
clone size: few
J gene: TRBJ2-3

CDR3 DNA: TGCGCCAGCAGCCAAGACGGAGTCCCAGAGACCCAGTACTTC
CDR3 protein: CASSQDGVPETQYF
V gene: TRBV4-1
D gene: .
clone size: .
J gene: TRBJ2-5

CDR3 DNA: TGTGCCAGCATCCCAAACGGGGGTGTTGAGACCCAGTACTTC
CDR3 protein: CASIPNGGVETQYF
V gene: TRBV7-6
D gene: .
clone size: .
J gene: TRBJ2-5

CDR3 DNA: TGTGCCAGCAGAGATTCCGGGGATTCTTATGGCTACACCTTC
CDR3 protein: CASRDSGDSYGYTF
V gene: TRBV7-9
D gene: .
clone size: many
J gene: TRBJ1-2

CDR3 DNA: TGTGCCAGCAGCTGGTGGACTAGCGGGCACGAGCAGTACTTC
CDR3 protein: CASSWWTSGHEQYF
V gene: TRBV7-2
D gene: TRBD2
clone size: few
J gene: TRBJ2-7

CDR3 DNA: TGCGCCAGCAGCCAAGTCGCGGCTAGCTCCTACGAGCAGTACTTC
CDR3 protein: CASSQVAASSYEQYF
V gene: TRBV4-1
D gene: .
clone size: .
J gene: TRBJ2-7

CDR3 DNA: TGTGCCAGCAGCTTAGAGGTAGAGACCCAGTACTTC
CDR3 protein: CASSLEVETQYF
V gene: TRBV5-1
D gene: .
clone size: many
J gene: TRBJ2-5

CDR3 DNA: TGTGCCAGCAGCCCCCGGGACAGTTACAAAAACATTCAGTACTTC
CDR3 protein: CASSPRDSYKNIQYF
V gene: TRBV7-2
D gene: TRBD1
clone size: few
J gene: TRBJ2-4

CDR3 DNA: TGTGCCAGCAGCTTGCGGGCGGGTAGCAATCAGCCCCAGCATTTT
CDR3 protein: CASSLRAGSNQPQHF
V gene: TRBV7-2
D gene: .
clone size: .
J gene: TRBJ1-5

CDR3 DNA: TGCAGTGCTAGAGATCTAAACCCTAGCGGGGGTTCGTCCTACAATGAGCAGTTCTTC
CDR3 protein: CSARDLNPSGGSSYNEQFF
V gene: TRBV20-1
D gene: TRBD2
clone size: many
J gene: TRBJ2-1

CDR3 DNA: TGTGCCAGCAGAGATACAGGGGGCGCGGGCAATGAGCAGTTCTTC
CDR3 protein: CASRDTGGAGNEQFF
V gene: TRBV12-3/TRBV12-4
D gene: TRBD1
clone size: few
J gene: TRBJ2-1

CDR3 DNA: TGCGCCAGCAGCCAAGTGGGCAGTGAAGCTTTCTTT
CDR3 protein: CASSQVGSEAFF
V gene: TRBV4-1
D gene: .
clone size: many
J gene: TRBJ1-1

CDR3 DNA: TGTGCCAGCAGCCAAGGGACTAGCGGGGGGACCACCGGGGAGCTGTTTTTT
CDR3 protein: CASSQGTSGGTTGELFF
V gene: TRBV4-2
D gene: TRBD2
clone size: few
J gene: TRBJ2-2